The present T cell receptor beta chain was sequenced within a study of human T cells and chemical hapten exposure. Study information: A patient group, mainly female, showed alopecia areata, totalis or universalis.

Time point of the sample: patch test 1, 2 weeks after DPC sensitization. The treatment: therapeutic diphenylcyclopropenone sensitization with weekly scalp DPC. Alopecia patients, 18 to 70 years old and DPC-suitable, served as donors. Each CDR3 protein is one row after TCRdb ran MiXCR on the RACE reads. Altogether 180,000 or so distinct CDR3 sequences are present, approximately 15% being singletons, with the ten largest covering 1.7%. Trimming cost V 1 base and J 3 bases; bases outside gene matches: 3. The length of the CDR3 is 15 residues. Per germline, CDR1 LGHNA and CDR2 YNFKEQ. The receptor was derived from a woman younger than 45 with alopecia areata. Some clones in this sample may be carry-over from other donors' samples. The rearrangement links TRBV4-2 to TRBJ1-5, with 7 positions matching TRBD1. The sequencing used whole blood, collected in connection with sensitization to the hapten diphenylcyclopropenone (DPC). Written as DNA, the CDR3 is TGTGCCAGCAGCCAAGGGAGGGGGCACAATCAGCCCCAGCATTTT. This sequence encodes CASSQGRGHNQPQHF.